Included here is one T cell receptor (beta chain) sequence, with context. The antigen remains unidentified. 60 Vbeta and 13 Jbeta primers were used in PCR. The method was immunoSEQ multiplex PCR; TCRdb's version includes in-frame clones alone and lacks a portion of them. The sample has about 150,000 clones, about 74% seen once. CDR3 size: 14 residues. After removal of 2 bases from V and 3 bases from J, the junction contained 2 bases not matched to a gene. Germline V gives CDR1 SGHNT, CDR2 YYREEE (reference sequence). The sample originates from a study of cytomegalovirus exposure and HLA in healthy donors. Findings of the study overall: Accounts indicate the classifier identified cytomegalovirus status with strong specificity and sensitivity.

The sequencing sample was made of PBMCs. This receptor was obtained from a woman between 40 and 50 years old in good health and CMV-seronegative. This chain joins TRBV5-4 and TRBJ1-5; 7 bases fit TRBD1. In DNA form, the CDR3 reads TGTGCCAGCAGCTTACAGGGGAACAATCAGCCCCAGCATTTT. It encodes CASSLQGNNQPQHF. The full variable domain, rest sourced from reference TRBV5-4 and TRBJ1-5, is ETGVTQSPTHLIKTRGQQVTLRCSSQSGHNTVSWYQQALGQGPQFIFQYYREEENGRGNFPPRFSGLQFPNYSSELNVNALELDDSALYLCASSLQGNNQPQHFGDGTRLSIL.